The rows below give T cell receptor beta chains drawn from one sample of a study of T cells in Graves' hyperthyroidism and ophthalmopathy. One entry per CDR3 protein results from TCRdb running MiXCR on the multiplex PCR reads. The table records hundreds of thousands of distinct CDR3 sequences, 12% to 15% of them present only once. The specimen was blood. The receptors derive from a woman between 18 and 29 years old with Graves' hyperthyroidism. CDR3s include the opening cysteine and the closing phenylalanine or tryptophan. D genes are given only for firm matches. Clone size is not always given. Where it is, it says once, few, many or a class for expanded clones.

V	D	size	J	CDR3	DNA
TRBV11-3	NA	many	TRBJ1-1	CASSSPGGTNTEAFF	TGTGCCAGCAGCTCACCGGGCGGAACAAACACTGAAGCTTTCTTT
TRBV12-3/TRBV12-4	TRBD2	many	TRBJ2-1	CASSFRASGPPHEQFF	TGTGCCAGCAGTTTCAGAGCTAGCGGGCCTCCCCATGAGCAGTTCTTC
TRBV5-1	NA	few	TRBJ1-2	CASSLARQGYGYTF	TGCGCCAGCAGCTTGGCCCGGCAGGGGTATGGCTACACCTTC
TRBV6-6	TRBD2	once	TRBJ2-2	CASSYSLAGVRELFF	TGTGCCAGCAGTTACTCCCTAGCGGGAGTCAGGGAGCTGTTTTTT
TRBV7-2	NA	many	TRBJ2-7	CASSHSGGSYEQYF	TGTGCCAGCAGCCACAGCGGAGGCTCCTACGAGCAGTACTTC
TRBV11-2	NA	many	TRBJ2-2	CASPSPGQVVTGELFF	TGTGCCAGCCCCTCTCCGGGGCAGGTGGTAACCGGGGAGCTGTTTTTT
TRBV29-1	NA	few	TRBJ1-1	CSALRRDPLTEAFF	TGCAGCGCCCTCCGAAGAGATCCCCTCACTGAAGCTTTCTTT
TRBV20-1	TRBD2	many	TRBJ2-3	CSARSGLLAEPDTQYF	TGCAGTGCTAGGTCAGGGTTACTAGCGGAGCCAGATACGCAGTATTTT
TRBV7-9	TRBD1	many	TRBJ2-7	CASSLTGGNGEQYF	TGTGCCAGCAGCTTGACAGGGGGCAACGGCGAGCAGTACTTC
TRBV19	NA	NA	TRBJ1-5	CASSKRGDPSNQPQHF	TGTGCCAGTAGCAAAAGGGGGGACCCGAGCAATCAGCCCCAGCATTTT
TRBV2	NA	many	TRBJ2-3	CASSEVGITDTQYF	TGTGCCAGCAGTGAAGTCGGTATCACAGATACGCAGTATTTT
TRBV5-6	NA	few	TRBJ2-3	CASSGNTKGTDTQYF	TGTGCCAGCAGCGGGAATACAAAGGGCACAGATACGCAGTATTTT
TRBV20-1	NA	NA	TRBJ2-5	CSALDGYQETQYF	TGCAGTGCGCTAGACGGCTACCAAGAGACCCAGTACTTC
TRBV18	NA	few	TRBJ1-1	CASSTGRTHTEASF	TGTGCCAGCTCTACCGGACGGACCCACACTGAAGCTTCCTTT
TRBV5-5	TRBD2	few	TRBJ2-1	CASSLEELAGGQGHRFF	TGTGCCAGCAGCTTGGAAGAACTAGCGGGAGGGCAAGGGCATCGGTTCTTC
TRBV7-2	NA	many	TRBJ2-3	CASSLGGYSTDTQYF	TGTGCCAGCAGCTTGGGGGGCTATAGCACAGATACGCAGTATTTT
TRBV28	NA	many	TRBJ2-1	CASSSVGEQFF	TGTGCCAGCAGTTCGGTGGGTGAGCAGTTCTTC
TRBV20-1	TRBD1	many	TRBJ1-5	CSAKPGQGGYSNQPQHF	TGCAGTGCTAAGCCGGGACAGGGAGGATATAGCAATCAGCCCCAGCATTTT
TRBV6-2/TRBV6-3	TRBD2	many	TRBJ2-7	CASSHWTSGSVRYEQYF	TGTGCCAGCAGTCATTGGACTAGCGGGAGTGTTCGGTACGAGCAGTACTTC
TRBV20-1	NA	few	TRBJ1-1	CSARDRWFGAEAFF	TGCAGTGCTAGAGATCGGTGGTTCGGCGCTGAAGCTTTCTTT
TRBV6-1	TRBD2	many	TRBJ2-7	CASSVPGLAESGYYEQYF	TGTGCCAGCAGTGTACCGGGACTAGCGGAGTCAGGATACTACGAGCAGTACTTC
TRBV6-6	TRBD1	many	TRBJ2-3	CASSYSQDRGGTDTQYF	TGTGCCAGCAGTTACTCTCAAGACAGGGGGGGCACAGATACGCAGTATTTT
TRBV7-9	NA	NA	TRBJ2-5	CASSIPSGQGGFGETQYF	TGTGCCAGCAGCATCCCCTCGGGCCAGGGGGGTTTCGGAGAGACCCAGTACTTC
TRBV15	NA	NA	TRBJ2-3	CATSKRADTQYF	TGTGCCACCAGCAAGAGGGCAGATACGCAGTATTTT
TRBV4-1	NA	few	TRBJ1-4	CASRGRAFEKLFF	TGCGCCAGCAGAGGACGGGCGTTTGAAAAACTGTTTTTT
TRBV7-2	NA	NA	TRBJ1-5	CASSLVVVSNQPQHF	TGTGCCAGCAGCTTGGTGGTGGTTAGCAATCAGCCCCAGCATTTT